This T cell receptor (beta chain) was sequenced for a study of post-analysis software for immune sequencing data. Tagging with unique molecular identifiers was a feature of the TCR beta cDNA libraries. TCRdb redid the calling of the PCR reads with MiXCR, one entry per CDR3 protein. The top ten hold approximately 0.55% of the sample, which has hundreds of thousands of distinct CDR3 sequences, roughly 30% seen once. In the case of this clonotype: Antigen specificity is unknown.

Findings and limits, study-wide: In patients, TRBV5-6, TRBV5-1 and TRBV20-1 belonged to five TRBV segments found more frequently than in controls.

Trimming removed 2 bases at V and 9 bases at J, with 22 bases between. This CDR3 has 16 amino acids. Germline CDR1 is SNHLY and CDR2 is FYNNEI. The chain is built from TRBV2 and TRBJ2-5; possibly TRBD1 for D (6 bases). Sample: blood. The sequence was collected from a girl aged 10 to 17 with multiple sclerosis. CDR3 amino acids: CASSERGTGYGEAQYF. The DNA for the CDR3 is TGTGCCAGCAGTGAAAGAGGTACAGGGTATGGTGAGGCCCAGTACTTC.